The rows below give T cell receptor beta chains drawn from one sample of a study of cytotoxic CD8 clonotypes in ibrutinib-treated CLL. Sequencing was performed with immunoSEQ multiplex PCR; in TCRdb, only in-frame clones are kept and a portion is missing. The table has fewer than 400,000 clones, about 61% seen once. Specimen: PBMCs, collected after 36 months of ibrutinib treatment. These TCRs come from a human donor with chronic lymphocytic leukemia. CDR3s leave out the opening cysteine and the closing phenylalanine or tryptophan. A D gene is named only where the DNA matches it firmly. Where a row states a size, it is once, few, many or the class of an expanded clone; other rows omit it.

D: NA
size: NA
J: TRBJ2-7
V: TRBV5-1
CDR3: ASSTGTDNSYEQY

D: TRBD2
size: NA
J: TRBJ2-6
V: TRBV9
CDR3: ASSEGGAPGANVLT

D: NA
size: NA
J: TRBJ2-5
V: TRBV11-2
CDR3: ASSFRGLLGAQETQY

D: NA
size: few
J: TRBJ2-5
V: TRBV19
CDR3: ATSTDSTDGTQY

D: NA
size: NA
J: TRBJ1-3
V: TRBV9
CDR3: ASSVGGGTGNTIY

D: TRBD1
size: few
J: TRBJ2-7
V: TRBV27
CDR3: ASRPGTGVSEQY

D: NA
size: NA
J: TRBJ2-1
V: TRBV10-3
CDR3: AISGWGSSLGYYNEQF

D: TRBD1
size: NA
J: TRBJ1-2
V: TRBV5-1
CDR3: ASRGQLRYGYT

D: TRBD1
size: few
J: TRBJ1-6
V: TRBV10-2
CDR3: AIGQGAYSPLH

D: TRBD1
size: NA
J: TRBJ1-4
V: TRBV2
CDR3: ASRMTGEKGEKLF

D: TRBD1
size: NA
J: TRBJ2-7
V: TRBV28
CDR3: ASRPTGTVVYEQY

D: TRBD1
size: NA
J: TRBJ2-7
V: TRBV15
CDR3: ATGDRDLHEQY

D: NA
size: NA
J: TRBJ2-1
V: TRBV29-1
CDR3: SVPSPAYNEQF

D: TRBD2
size: NA
J: TRBJ2-1
V: TRBV28
CDR3: ASSPMKREGKDEQF

D: NA
size: few
J: TRBJ2-7
V: TRBV5-1
CDR3: ASSDLGGYSHEQY

D: TRBD1
size: NA
J: TRBJ2-7
V: TRBV11-2
CDR3: ASSPTGGRYEQY

D: NA
size: few
J: TRBJ1-2
V: TRBV9
CDR3: ASSVGALGNYGYT

D: TRBD2
size: NA
J: TRBJ2-1
V: TRBV11-2
CDR3: ASSLFGGELYNEQF

D: NA
size: NA
J: TRBJ2-7
V: TRBV19
CDR3: ASSTRDFIGGHEQY

D: TRBD2
size: NA
J: TRBJ2-3
V: TRBV10-3
CDR3: AISESTSGADTQY

D: NA
size: NA
J: TRBJ2-7
V: TRBV10-1
CDR3: ASSESNPGPYEQY

D: NA
size: NA
J: TRBJ2-7
V: TRBV15
CDR3: ATSRFLTGTYEQY

D: TRBD2
size: NA
J: TRBJ2-1
V: TRBV10-3
CDR3: AIKRSLAGVNEQF

D: NA
size: NA
J: TRBJ1-5
V: TRBV7-2
CDR3: ASSAGPQH

D: NA
size: NA
J: TRBJ2-3
V: TRBV15
CDR3: ATSREFAAQY

D: TRBD2
size: NA
J: TRBJ2-3
V: TRBV27
CDR3: ASSSRTSGILLGDTQY

D: TRBD2
size: once
J: TRBJ2-1
V: TRBV7-2
CDR3: ASSLEIAGVTNEQF

D: TRBD2
size: few
J: TRBJ2-1
V: TRBV10-1
CDR3: ATSYQLAVYNEQF

D: NA
size: NA
J: TRBJ1-3
V: TRBV6-5
CDR3: ASSYSRLPSGNTIY

D: TRBD2
size: few
J: TRBJ2-7
V: TRBV4-2
CDR3: ASSQVGTSGLYEQY

D: TRBD2
size: few
J: TRBJ2-3
V: TRBV7-6
CDR3: ASSFRSGRTDTQY

D: NA
size: NA
J: TRBJ1-2
V: TRBV9
CDR3: ASSVGAGISYGYT

D: NA
size: NA
J: TRBJ1-2
V: TRBV19
CDR3: ASSQTLSDSNYGYT

D: NA
size: NA
J: TRBJ2-1
V: TRBV11-3
CDR3: ASSLSFYGEQF

D: NA
size: few
J: TRBJ1-2
V: TRBV5-1
CDR3: ASSLEWGFDYGYT

D: NA
size: NA
J: TRBJ1-5
V: TRBV5-1
CDR3: ASSLVMGQPQH

D: NA
size: NA
J: TRBJ1-2
V: TRBV29-1
CDR3: SVVRGLVGYT

D: NA
size: NA
J: TRBJ2-5
V: TRBV5-1
CDR3: ASSLFISSQETQY

D: TRBD1
size: few
J: TRBJ1-2
V: TRBV2
CDR3: ASSGQGGSGYGYT

D: TRBD2
size: NA
J: TRBJ2-1
V: TRBV28
CDR3: ASSPSDPLAGVGDEQF

D: NA
size: NA
J: TRBJ1-2
V: TRBV29-1
CDR3: SVGRGAGNYGYT

D: NA
size: NA
J: TRBJ2-1
V: TRBV7-8
CDR3: ASSSKDSRLSYNEQF

D: NA
size: NA
J: TRBJ1-2
V: TRBV29-1
CDR3: SVGSGIRSYGYT

D: TRBD2
size: NA
J: TRBJ2-3
V: TRBV19
CDR3: ASSHSSPIIAGGLADTQY

D: NA
size: NA
J: TRBJ1-1
V: TRBV14
CDR3: ASSQGGKAF